This section outlines one T cell receptor beta chain sequence together with its context. Once RNA had been extracted, it was reverse transcribed into cDNA to act as the sequencing template. Sequencing used immunoSEQ multiplex PCR; TCRdb keeps in-frame clones, though not all of them. The sample records 110,000 or so clones, less than 75% being singletons. The treatment denotes: oral pan-JAK inhibitor, 5-10 mg twice daily. PBMC-derived CD4+ and CD8+ T cells were sorted. The data are from a study of CD8+ T cells in alopecia areata. For the study at large: Once tofacitinib had been taken for 6 to 18 months, 6 months off drug followed. Affected scalp percentage set treated patients' severity scores.

V was pared by 9 bases and J by 4 bases, with 12 bases between. This CDR3 comprises 12 residues. Germline loops: CDR1 MDHEN, CDR2 SYDVKM. This material consisted of CD8+ T cells sorted from blood, taken at week 4, from a patient treated with tofacitinib. This clonotype was obtained from a human donor with alopecia areata. This chain uses TRBV28 with TRBJ1-1, with D unclear. The CDR3 nucleotides are TGTGCCAGTTTGGCCTCGGGCACTGAAGCTTTCTTT. It encodes CASLASGTEAFF. The full variable domain, its missing parts supplied by reference TRBV28 and TRBJ1-1, is DVKVTQSSRYLVKRTGEKVFLECVQDMDHENMFWYRQDPGLGLRLIYFSYDVKMKEKGDIPEGYSVSREKKERFSLILESASTNQTSMYLCASLASGTEAFFGQGTRLTVV.